This T cell receptor beta chain was sequenced during a study of T cell responses to AZD1222 COVID-19 vaccine. On the study more broadly: Timing groups of about 4 and about 12 weeks for second doses were pooled.

Trimming took 2 bases from V and 4 from J; bases not matched to a gene: 3. The CDR3 covers 14 residues. Germline V gene sequence: CDR1 SGHDT, CDR2 YYEEEE. Measured with immunoSEQ multiplex PCR; TCRdb has only the in-frame clones, and not every one. The sample shows about 97,000 clones, around nine tenths of them seen only once. General study points: With two AZD1222 doses given, Spike-specific TCR breadth and depth both rose.

As to this clone: Antigen: not known.

Sample: peripheral blood, taken on day 0 of AZD1222 vaccination. The rearrangement links TRBV5-6 to TRBJ1-2; the match to TRBD1 covers 9 bases. The origin of this receptor is an adult in good health. The CDR3 protein is CASSFPGQGYGYTF. The CDR3 DNA reads as TGTGCCAGCAGCTTCCCGGGACAGGGCTATGGCTACACCTTC.